This TCR beta chain appears in the sequencing data of a study of T cells after yellow fever vaccination. Study-level results: Weaker in magnitude, the secondary response showed a faster peak on day 5 versus 15. Clones that expanded after primary vaccination mostly reappeared after the booster (96% CD4, approximately 89% CD8).

TCRdb reprocessed the 5' RACE reads with MiXCR, giving one entry per CDR3 protein. The sample yields about 300,000 distinct CDR3 sequences, roughly 4.3% seen once. This clonotype occurred a few times. What it recognizes is unknown. With 4 bases removed from V and 2 bases from J, the gap between germline ends came to 17 bases. The CDR3 consists of 16 residues. This clonotype was sampled from a man in his late teens or twenties who received the YFV17D yellow fever vaccine. The chain carries TRBV23-1 and TRBJ2-5; D may be TRBD2 (7 bases). TRBV23-1 has ORF status, its function being uncertain. The specimen was PBMCs, collected 5 days after the yellow fever booster vaccination. The CDR3 DNA reads as TGCGCCAGCAGTCCTCCCCCTGAGGGGGGGCAAGAGACCCAGTACTTC. Translation gives CASSPPPEGGQETQYF.